The next 25 T cell receptor beta chains were all read from a single sample in a study of cytomegalovirus exposure and HLA in healthy donors. The PCR employed 60 Vbeta primers together with 13 Jbeta primers. Sequencing was performed with immunoSEQ multiplex PCR; in TCRdb, only in-frame clones are kept and a portion is missing. Of 95,000 to 150,000 clones listed, around 85% are singletons. The sample was PBMCs. These receptors were collected from a man aged 25 to 45 in good health and CMV-seronegative.

The chain carries TRBV6-1 and TRBJ2-5; D is uncertain. V lost 7 bases, J lost 3 bases, and 6 bases lay in between. Looked up from germline, CDR1 is MNHNS and CDR2 is SASEGT. CDR3 length equals 11 residues. The CDR3 loop is CASTREETQYF. For the CDR3, the DNA is TGTGCCAGCACCCGGGAAGAGACCCAGTACTTC.

The chain carries TRBV13 and TRBJ2-2; the match to TRBD2 covers 11 bases. There are 17 residues in the CDR3. Trimming took 2 bases from V and 2 from J; bases not matched to a gene: 4. CDR1 is PRHDT, CDR2 FYEKMQ, per germline (reference sequence). The CDR3 DNA reads as TGTGCCAGCAGCTTAAGGGGACTAGCGGAAAACACCGGGGAGCTGTTTTTT. Protein: CASSLRGLAENTGELFF.

The rearrangement links TRBV11-2 to TRBJ2-7; D possibly corresponds to TRBD2 (6 bases). Trimming removed 5 bases at V and 5 bases at J, with 19 bases between. The V gene's germline CDR1 is SGHAT and CDR2 FQNNGV. This CDR3 has 15 residues. The CDR3 spells CASSMGASEDHEQYF. The CDR3 DNA is TGTGCCAGCAGCATGGGAGCTAGCGAGGACCACGAGCAGTACTTC.

The DNA of the CDR3 is TGTGCCAGTAGTACCGCAGGGGTGGCTAATTCACCCCTCCACTTT. Its protein is CASSTAGVANSPLHF. V and J are TRBV19 and TRBJ1-6; TRBD1 might be the D (6 bases). V shed 4 bases and J shed 6 bases, with 13 bases lying between them. CDR1 and CDR2 (germline): LNHDA, SQIVND (reference sequence). The CDR3 sequence is 15 residues long.

This clone was recorded a few times. The chain combines TRBV18 with TRBJ1-2; a possible D gene is TRBD1 (5 bases). V was trimmed by 3 bases and J by 1 base, leaving 9 bases between them. The CDR3 length is 14 residues. The germline V gene has CDR1 KGHSH and CDR2 LQKENI. The DNA for the CDR3 is TGTGCCAGCTCACCCAAGACAGTTAACTATGGCTACACCTTC. It specifies CASSPKTVNYGYTF.

The chain combines TRBV5-1 with TRBJ2-2, with a weak D call TRBD2 (6 bases). The CDR3 is made up of 18 amino acids. Trimming pared 3 bases from V and 6 bases from J, leaving 24 bases between. Germline lookup yields CDR1 SGHRS and CDR2 YFSETQ. The CDR3: CASSSLSPAGRGPGELFF. CDR3 coding DNA: TGCGCCAGCAGCTCCCTGAGCCCCGCCGGGAGAGGTCCCGGGGAGCTGTTTTTT.

The V call is TRBV20-1, the J call TRBJ2-1; unclear D gene. V lost 0 bases and J 10 bases, leaving 7 bases between the germline ends. Germline loops: CDR1 DFQATT, CDR2 SNEGSKA (reference sequence). The CDR3 is 11 residues long. CDR3 DNA: TGCAGTGCTAGAGATCGAGGCGAGCAGTTCTTC. Encoded protein: CSARDRGEQFF.

The CDR3 region has the DNA TGCAGCGTGGCAGCGACTGGGGCCAACGTCCTGACTTTC. This codes for CSVAATGANVLTF. The chain joins TRBV29-1 to TRBJ2-6; no firm D call. The CDR3 runs 13 residues. The V gene's germline CDR1 is SQVTM and CDR2 ANQGSEA. V dropped 6 bases and J dropped 2 bases, with 8 bases sitting between them.

The chain is built from TRBV7-2 and TRBJ1-6, with TRBD1 matching 8 bases. V shed 4 bases and J 5 bases; nucleotides not matched to a gene: 7. The CDR3 loop spans 16 amino acids. Germline V gives CDR1 SGHTA, CDR2 FQGNSA. The CDR3: CASSYLGQANNSPLHF. CDR3 DNA sequence: TGTGCCAGCAGCTATTTGGGACAGGCAAATAATTCACCCCTCCACTTT.

The rearrangement links TRBV7-6 to TRBJ2-7, with a tentative D call TRBD1 (5 bases). Trimming removed 3 bases at V and 7 bases at J, with 13 bases between. CDR1 and CDR2 from the germline V gene are SGHVS and FNYEAQ. CDR3 length: 13 residues. The CDR3 spells CASSFDSTKEQYF. The CDR3 DNA sequence: TGTGCCAGCAGCTTTGACAGTACGAAGGAGCAGTACTTC.

This chain links TRBV5-4 with TRBJ2-3, with D perhaps matching TRBD2 (7 bases). The V end lost 0 bases, the J end lost 8 bases, and 10 bases lay between the germline ends. CDR3 length: 13 amino acids. From germline, CDR1 is SGHNT and CDR2 YYREEE (reference sequence). CDR3 DNA sequence: TGTGCCAGCAGCTTGGAGGGGGGGGGTACGCAGTATTTT. Translated: CASSLEGGGTQYF.

The genes are TRBV5-4 and TRBJ2-2; 8 bases agree with TRBD1. Losses at the gene ends were 5 bases for V and 3 bases for J; bases not matched to a gene: 6. In germline, CDR1 is SGHNT, CDR2 YYREEE (reference sequence). This CDR3 is 15 amino acids long. In nucleotides, the CDR3 is TGTGCCAGCAGACGTGACAGGGGAGACACCGGGGAGCTGTTTTTT. Translation gives CASRRDRGDTGELFF. The complete variable domain, with remaining parts taken from reference TRBV5-4 and TRBJ2-2, reads ETGVTQSPTHLIKTRGQQVTLRCSSQSGHNTVSWYQQALGQGPQFIFQYYREEENGRGNFPPRFSGLQFPNYSSELNVNALELDDSALYLCASRRDRGDTGELFFGEGSRLTVL.

The V and J genes are TRBV7-2 and TRBJ1-4, with TRBD1 identical over 7 bases. Trimming cost V 5 bases and J 4 bases; bases outside gene matches: 16. Germline V gene sequence: CDR1 SGHTA, CDR2 FQGNSA. The CDR3 is made up of 18 amino acids. The CDR3 spells CASSLLGQRHGVNEKLFF. CDR3 coding DNA: TGTGCCAGCAGCCTGCTGGGACAGCGTCACGGGGTTAATGAAAAACTGTTTTTT.

The gene calls are TRBV5-1 and TRBJ2-2; D not resolved. Trimming stripped 5 bases from V and 0 bases from J, with 8 bases between. This CDR3 has 14 residues. Germline V gene sequence: CDR1 SGHRS, CDR2 YFSETQ. The CDR3 loop is CASRAVPNTGELFF. In DNA form, the CDR3 reads TGCGCCAGCAGGGCAGTCCCGAACACCGGGGAGCTGTTTTTT.

The rearrangement joins TRBV28 to TRBJ2-3; TRBD1 agrees at 8 bases. This CDR3 has 18 amino acids. Germline V gene data show CDR1 as MDHEN and CDR2 as SYDVKM. V trimming: 3 bases; J trimming: 1 base; junction bases outside the gene matches: 12. CDR3 sequence: CASSFHEASGGRTDTQYF. The CDR3, as DNA: TGTGCCAGCAGTTTCCATGAGGCCTCAGGGGGCCGCACAGATACGCAGTATTTT.

This chain connects TRBV6-5 to TRBJ1-5, with D possibly being TRBD1 (5 bases). The germline gives CDR1 MNHEY, CDR2 SVGAGI. This CDR3 is 14 amino acids long. With 5 bases removed from V and 2 bases from J, the gap between germline ends came to 10 bases. The CDR3 nucleotides read TGTGCCAGCAGTGACAGAATGGGCAATCAGCCCCAGCATTTT. As protein: CASSDRMGNQPQHF.

The chain combines TRBV2 with TRBJ2-1, with 7 positions matching TRBD2. J was trimmed by 5 bases and V by 7 bases; bases with no gene match: 8. CDR1 SNHLY and CDR2 FYNNEI come from the germline V gene. The CDR3 is 14 amino acids. The CDR3 region has the DNA TGTGCCAGCACCGGGAGGCCGGTGAACAATGAGCAGTTCTTC. It encodes CASTGRPVNNEQFF.

The chain joins TRBV10-3 to TRBJ1-5; tentative D call: TRBD1 (5 bases). Trimming cost V 3 bases and J 0 bases, with 12 bases left between them. The germline CDR1 and CDR2 sequences are ENHRY and SYGVKD. The CDR3 length is 16 residues. The CDR3 region is CAISEGQRYSNQPQHF. DNA for the CDR3: TGTGCCATCAGTGAAGGACAACGCTATAGCAATCAGCCCCAGCATTTT.

About this clone: The identical CDR3 is also encoded by other nucleotide sequences in the sample. DNA for the CDR3: TGTGCCAGCAGCTTAGCGCTAGCGGGAACCTACAATGAGCAGTTCTTC. As protein: CASSLALAGTYNEQFF. The chain recombines TRBV7-9 with TRBJ2-1; 9 positions match TRBD2. The length of the CDR3 is 16 residues. Trimming removed 0 bases from V and 2 bases from J; junction bases left unmatched: 2. From germline, CDR1 is SEHNR and CDR2 FQNEAQ (reference sequence).

The chain has TRBV10-2 and TRBJ1-2, with 8 bases that match TRBD1. CDR1 and CDR2 (germline): WSHSY, SAAADI. V shed 8 bases, J shed 2 bases, and the junction held 4 bases outside the gene matches. The CDR3 spans 13 residues. The CDR3 protein is CASGGDRNYGYTF. For the CDR3, the DNA is TGCGCCAGCGGGGGGGACAGGAACTATGGCTACACCTTC.

Written as DNA, the CDR3 is TGTGCCAGCAGTCCAACATCATCTGGGGCCAACGTCCTGACTTTC. This encodes CASSPTSSGANVLTF. The V gene is TRBV6-1, the J gene TRBJ2-6; D is uncertain. Germline V gives CDR1 MNHNS, CDR2 SASEGT. The V and J ends lost 5 bases and 1 base respectively, with 9 bases between them. CDR3 size: 15 residues.

This chain links TRBV6-1 with TRBJ2-7; tentative D call: TRBD1 (6 bases). Germline lookup yields CDR1 MNHNS and CDR2 SASEGT. This CDR3 contains 19 residues. V was trimmed by 3 bases and J by 3 bases, leaving 27 bases between them. CDR3 nucleotides: TGTGCCAGCAGTGACAATCCAGGGGATGGGGATCCCGGAGACTACGAGCAGTACTTC. Translated: CASSDNPGDGDPGDYEQYF.

This chain connects TRBV28 to TRBJ2-1, with 10 bases that match TRBD2. The CDR3 covers 16 residues. Trimming removed 1 base from V and 7 bases from J; junction bases left unmatched: 7. Germline V gene lookup returns CDR1 MDHEN and CDR2 SYDVKM. The CDR3 nucleotides read TGTGCCAGCAGTTTATACCTAGCGGGGGAAGAAAATGAGCAGTTCTTC. This sequence encodes CASSLYLAGEENEQFF.

This chain connects TRBV11-3 to TRBJ2-3, with no clear D. This CDR3 region has 12 residues. V shed 0 bases and J shed 8 bases, with 6 bases lying between them. Germline V CDR1 and CDR2: SGHNT, YENEEA. This CDR3 is CASSLEESTQYF. CDR3 sequence (DNA): TGTGCCAGCAGCTTAGAGGAGAGTACGCAGTATTTT.

The V gene is TRBV5-5, the J gene TRBJ1-5; D call uncertain. V was trimmed by 0 bases and J by 4 bases, leaving 8 bases between them. Germline CDR1 SGHKS, CDR2 YYEKEE (reference sequence). The CDR3 runs 14 residues. This CDR3 is CASSLDVLNQPQHF. Written as DNA, the CDR3 is TGTGCCAGCAGCTTGGATGTCCTAAATCAGCCCCAGCATTTT.